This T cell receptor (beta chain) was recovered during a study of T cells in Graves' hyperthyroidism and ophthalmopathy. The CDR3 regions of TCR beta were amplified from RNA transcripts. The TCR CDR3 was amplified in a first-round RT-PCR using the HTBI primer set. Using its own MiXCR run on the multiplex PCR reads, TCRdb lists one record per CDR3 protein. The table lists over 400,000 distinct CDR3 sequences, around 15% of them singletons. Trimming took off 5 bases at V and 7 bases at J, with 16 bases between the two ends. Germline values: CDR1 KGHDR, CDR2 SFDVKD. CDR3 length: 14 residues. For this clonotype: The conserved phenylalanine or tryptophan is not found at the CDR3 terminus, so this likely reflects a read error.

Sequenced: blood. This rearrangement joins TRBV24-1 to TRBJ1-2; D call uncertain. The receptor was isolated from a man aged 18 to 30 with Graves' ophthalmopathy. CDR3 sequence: CATSGGPYFSGYTS. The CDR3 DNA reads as TGTGCCACCAGTGGCGGACCCTATTTTAGTGGCTACACCTCC.